The 8 T cell receptor beta chains reported below all come from one sample, sequenced in a study of Ad26.COV2.S vaccination and SARS-CoV-2 variants. Treatment given: around 19 received Ad26.COV2.S at low or high dose, single or two shots; five or six received placebo; per-sample allocation not given. Specimen acquisition occurred on day 63 following the initial vaccine or placebo injection. Using immunoSEQ multiplex PCR, the repertoire was profiled, and TCRdb retains in-frame clones only, with some absent. The sample gives just over 350,000 clones, roughly 81% of which show up once; 3% to 4% is in the top ten. The specimen comprised peripheral blood, sampled in a trial of Ad26.COV2.S vaccine versus placebo. The source is a person between 18 and 65 years old who received the Ad26.COV2.S COVID-19 vaccine or a placebo.

The chain carries TRBV3-1 (or the pseudogene TRBV3-2) and TRBJ2-7, with TRBD2 as a possible D gene (6 bases). The V gene lost 4 bases and the J gene lost 1 base, with 14 bases spanning the gap. Germline values: CDR1 LGHDT, CDR2 YNNKEL (reference sequence). CDR3 length: 15 amino acids. The DNA for the CDR3 is TGTGCCAGCAGCCCTCCACGCGGGGAATCCTACGAGCAGTACTTC. Translation: CASSPPRGESYEQYF.

The chain combines TRBV19 with TRBJ2-7, with D perhaps TRBD1 or TRBD2 (5 bases each). V was cut by 8 bases and J by 3 bases, with 11 bases left in between. This CDR3 region has 12 residues. CDR1 is LNHDA, CDR2 SQIVND, per germline (reference sequence). CDR3 in DNA: TGTGCCAGTCGGGGCAGGGACTACGAGCAGTACTTC. Encoded protein: CASRGRDYEQYF.

The chain carries TRBV18 and TRBJ1-1; D remains unclear. The germline gives CDR1 KGHSH, CDR2 LQKENI. Trimming stripped 2 bases from V and 1 base from J, with 5 bases between. The CDR3 spans 13 residues. DNA of the CDR3: TGTGCCAGCTCACCAAGTGGGAACACTGAAGCTTTCTTT. Translated, it gives CASSPSGNTEAFF.

CDR3 in DNA: TGTGCCAGCAGCAGGGACAGGCGGGCTGGCTACACCTTC. It codes for CASSRDRRAGYTF. The V gene is TRBV5-6, the J gene TRBJ1-2; 8 bases map to TRBD1. The CDR3 runs 13 residues. Germline CDR1 SGHDT, CDR2 YYEEEE. J was trimmed by 7 bases and V by 4 bases; bases with no gene match: 6.

CDR3 sequence reads: CASSRGQGGGNQPQHF. In nucleotides, the CDR3 is TGTGCCAGTAGCAGGGGACAGGGGGGTGGCAATCAGCCCCAGCATTTT. This rearrangement joins TRBV19 to TRBJ1-5, with 11 bases lining up with TRBD1. CDR3 length: 16 residues. V lost 6 bases, J lost 2 bases, and 6 bases stayed unmatched. Germline V CDR1 and CDR2: LNHDA, SQIVND (reference sequence).

The rearrangement joins TRBV30 to TRBJ1-1; TRBD1 matches 8 bases. Germline-derived CDR1 and CDR2 are GTSNPN and SVGIG (reference sequence). The CDR3 has 13 amino acids. V gave up 2 bases and J gave up 3 bases; unmatched junction bases: 2. The DNA of the CDR3 is TGTGCCTGGAGTAACAGGGGGGACACTGAAGCTTTCTTT. This sequence encodes CAWSNRGDTEAFF.

The chain has TRBV25-1 and TRBJ2-2; D perhaps matches TRBD1 (6 bases). Between the trimmed V and J ends, which lost 9 bases and 2 bases, there was a span of 22 bases. This CDR3 comprises 17 residues. Germline V gives CDR1 MGHDK, CDR2 SYGVNS. CDR3: CARWDTSRFLNTGELFF. The DNA of the CDR3 is TGTGCCAGATGGGACACCTCCAGATTTCTTAACACCGGGGAGCTGTTTTTT.

The chain links TRBV3-1 (or the pseudogene TRBV3-2) to TRBJ2-7; TRBD2 agrees at 7 bases. V trimming: 8 bases; J trimming: 2 bases; junction bases outside the gene matches: 12. The germline CDR1 and CDR2 sequences are LGHDT and YNNKEL (reference sequence). The CDR3 has 15 amino acids. In DNA, the CDR3 is TGTGCCAGCTCTATCAAGCGGGACGATACCTACGAGCAGTACTTC. Translating it yields CASSIKRDDTYEQYF.